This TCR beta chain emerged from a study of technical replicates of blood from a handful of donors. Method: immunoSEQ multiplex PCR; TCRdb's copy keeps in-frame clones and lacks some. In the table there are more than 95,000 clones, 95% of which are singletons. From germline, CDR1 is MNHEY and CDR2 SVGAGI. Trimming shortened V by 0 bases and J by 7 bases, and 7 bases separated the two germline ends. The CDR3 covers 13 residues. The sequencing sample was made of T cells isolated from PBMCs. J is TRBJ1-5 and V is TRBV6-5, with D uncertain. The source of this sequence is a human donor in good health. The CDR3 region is CASSYSSKQPQHF. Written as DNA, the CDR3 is TGTGCCAGCAGTTACTCATCTAAGCAGCCCCAGCATTTT.